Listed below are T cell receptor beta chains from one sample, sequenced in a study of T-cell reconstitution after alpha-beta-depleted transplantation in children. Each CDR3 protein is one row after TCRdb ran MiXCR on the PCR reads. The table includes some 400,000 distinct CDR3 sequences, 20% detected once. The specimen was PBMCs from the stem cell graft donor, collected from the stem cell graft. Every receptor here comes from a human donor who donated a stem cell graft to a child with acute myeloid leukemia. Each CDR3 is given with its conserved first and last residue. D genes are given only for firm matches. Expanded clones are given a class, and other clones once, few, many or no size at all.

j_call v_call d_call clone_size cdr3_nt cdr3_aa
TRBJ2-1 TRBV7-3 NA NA TGTGCCAGCAGCTCTACAGGGCTCAATGAGCAGTTCTTC CASSSTGLNEQFF
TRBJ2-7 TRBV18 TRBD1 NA TGTGCCAGCTCACCCGGGACAGGGGGCAACTACGAGCAGTACTTC CASSPGTGGNYEQYF
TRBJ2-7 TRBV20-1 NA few TGCAGTGCTCTCCCAGGGGCGGGACCCTACGAGCAGTACTTC CSALPGAGPYEQYF
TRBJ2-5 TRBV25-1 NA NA TGTGCCAGCAGTGAACCTTTCGGGAGACAAGAGACCCAGTACTTC CASSEPFGRQETQYF
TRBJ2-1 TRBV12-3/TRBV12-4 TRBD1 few TGTGCCAGCAGATCCCCCACGGACAGGGAAGGGAATGAGCAGTTCTTC CASRSPTDREGNEQFF
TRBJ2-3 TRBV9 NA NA TGTGCCAGCAGCGTAGTCACGGGGGACACAGATACGCAGTATTTT CASSVVTGDTDTQYF
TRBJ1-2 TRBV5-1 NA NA TGCGCCAGCAGCCAGGGCTCGGATGGCTACACCTTC CASSQGSDGYTF
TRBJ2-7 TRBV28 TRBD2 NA TGTGCCAGCACCAAACTAGCGGCTTCCTACGAGCAGTACTTC CASTKLAASYEQYF
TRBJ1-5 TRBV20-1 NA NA TGCAGTGCTCTGCTGGGGGATAGCAATCAGCCCCAGCATTTT CSALLGDSNQPQHF
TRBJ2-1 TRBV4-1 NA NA TGCGCCAGCAGCCCCGACTCCTTGAGCTCCTACAATGAGCAGTTCTTC CASSPDSLSSYNEQFF
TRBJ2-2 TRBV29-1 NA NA TGCAGCGTTGTACAGGCGTACGGGGAGCTGTTTTTT CSVVQAYGELFF
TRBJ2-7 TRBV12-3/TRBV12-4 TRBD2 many TGTGCCAGCAGTCCGCGAGCGGGAGGGCCATACGAGCAGTACTTC CASSPRAGGPYEQYF
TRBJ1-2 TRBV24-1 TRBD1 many TGTGCCACCAGTGACCCTTCTCGACAGGGTAGCTATGGCTACACCTTC CATSDPSRQGSYGYTF
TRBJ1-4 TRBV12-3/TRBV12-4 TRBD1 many TGTGCCAGCAGTCCGCGACAGGGAAAGGGTGAAAAACTGTTTTTT CASSPRQGKGEKLFF
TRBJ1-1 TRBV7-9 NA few TGTGCCAGCATAGGGTCATACACTGAAGCTTTCTTT CASIGSYTEAFF
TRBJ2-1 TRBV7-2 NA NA TGTGTCAGCAGCTTTTCCCTAGCCGGTTTCCGCAATGAGCAGTTCTTC CVSSFSLAGFRNEQFF
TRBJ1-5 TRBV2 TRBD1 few TGTGCCAGCAGTGAGGGACAGGGGCGTCAGCCCCAGCATTTT CASSEGQGRQPQHF
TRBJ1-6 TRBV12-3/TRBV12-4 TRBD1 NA TGTGCCAGCAGTCCCGGGACAGGGGGCTCACCCCTCCACTTT CASSPGTGGSPLHF
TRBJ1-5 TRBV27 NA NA TGTGCCAGCAGGTCGAACAGGTTTCAGCCCCAGCATTTT CASRSNRFQPQHF
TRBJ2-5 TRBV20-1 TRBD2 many TGCAGTGCTAGTTTAGCGGGACAAGAGACCCAGTACTTC CSASLAGQETQYF
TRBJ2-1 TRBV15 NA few TGTGCCACCAGCAGAGACGTTGTGGGTGAGCAGTTCTTC CATSRDVVGEQFF
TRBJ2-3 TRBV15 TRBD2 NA TGTGCCACCAGCAGAGATACGCGGGAGCCAGGAAAAACGCAGTATTTT CATSRDTREPGKTQYF
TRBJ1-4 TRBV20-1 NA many TGCAGTGCTATTCGGCAGGGTGACGAAAAACTGTTTTTT CSAIRQGDEKLFF
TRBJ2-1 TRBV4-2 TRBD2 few TGTGCCAGCAGCCAAGATGGACTAGCGGGAGTATCCTACAATGAGCAGTTCTTC CASSQDGLAGVSYNEQFF
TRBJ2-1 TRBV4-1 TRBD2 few TGCGCCAGCAGTTCGTGGGGACTAGCGGGAGGCAATGAGCAGTTCTTC CASSSWGLAGGNEQFF
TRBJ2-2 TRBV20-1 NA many TGCAGTGCTAGAGATCCTAGCTGGGAGCTGTTTTTT CSARDPSWELFF
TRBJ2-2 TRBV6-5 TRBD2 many TGTGCCAGCAGTTACGGGACGGGAGGAGGCACCGGGGAGCTGTTTTTT CASSYGTGGGTGELFF
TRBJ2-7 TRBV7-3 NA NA TGTGCCAGCAGCTTACTTGGTGGTTACGAGCAGTACTTC CASSLLGGYEQYF
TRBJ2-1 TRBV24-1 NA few TGTGCCACCAGTGATCCAACTAGTGAGCAGTTCTTC CATSDPTSEQFF
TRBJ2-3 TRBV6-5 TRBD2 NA TGTGCCAGCAGTTACGGGGTAGCGGGAGTACTTACAGATACGCAGTATTTT CASSYGVAGVLTDTQYF
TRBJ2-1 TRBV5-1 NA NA TGCGCCAGCAGCTACGACATACCCTCCTACAATGAGCAGTTCTTC CASSYDIPSYNEQFF
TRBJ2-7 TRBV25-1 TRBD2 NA TGTGCCAGCAGTGAGGTAGCGGGGTTCGAGAATCAGAGGGACGAGCAGTACTTC CASSEVAGFENQRDEQYF
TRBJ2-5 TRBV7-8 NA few TGTGCCAGCAGCTTGCCAGTGGCACAAGAGACCCAGTACTTC CASSLPVAQETQYF
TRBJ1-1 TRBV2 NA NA TGTGCCATCAGCCGAGGGGACGGGAAGGCGACTGAAGCTTTCTTT CAISRGDGKATEAFF
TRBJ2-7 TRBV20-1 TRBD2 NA TGCAGTGCTAGACTCTCGGGGTGGCAGGGGACTAGCGGGTCCACCTACGAGCAGTACTTC CSARLSGWQGTSGSTYEQYF
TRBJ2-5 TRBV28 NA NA TGTGCCAGCAGTTTCCCACCCGGGAGTGGGGAGACCCAGTACTTC CASSFPPGSGETQYF
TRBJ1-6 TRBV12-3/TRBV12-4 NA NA TGTGCCAGCAGTTTTGGGCAGAATAATTCACCCCTCCACTTT CASSFGQNNSPLHF
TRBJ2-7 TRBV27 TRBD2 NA TGTGCCAGCGGGTGGACTAGCGGGATGGGGGAGCAGTACTTC CASGWTSGMGEQYF
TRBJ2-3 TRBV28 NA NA TGTGCCAGCAGTTCGGCAGCCACAGATACGCAGTATTTT CASSSAATDTQYF
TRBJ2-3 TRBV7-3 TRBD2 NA TGTGCCAGCAGCTTAGGACGGGAGGGACACACAGATACGCAGTATTTT CASSLGREGHTDTQYF
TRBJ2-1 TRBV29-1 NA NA TGCAGCGTTGAAGCGAGGGGAAGGGGCCCCTACAATGAGCAGTTCTTC CSVEARGRGPYNEQFF
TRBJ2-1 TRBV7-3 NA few TGTGCCAGCAGCTCCCGGGCCGCAGCTTCCTACAATGAGCAGTTCTTC CASSSRAAASYNEQFF
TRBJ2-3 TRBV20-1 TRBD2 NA TGCAGTGCTAGAGTAGGACTAGCGGGATTAACTAGCACAGATACGCAGTATTTT CSARVGLAGLTSTDTQYF
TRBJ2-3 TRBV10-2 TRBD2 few TGCGCCAGCAGTAGAGAAGCGGGAGTCGGCACAGATACGCAGTATTTT CASSREAGVGTDTQYF
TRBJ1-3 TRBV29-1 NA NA TGCAGCGTACGGACGGGATCTGGAAACACCATATATTTT CSVRTGSGNTIYF
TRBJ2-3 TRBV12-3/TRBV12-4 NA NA TGTGCCAGCATGGGGGATGTGAAAGATACGCAGTATTTT CASMGDVKDTQYF
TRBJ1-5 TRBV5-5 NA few TGTGCCAGCAGCTTGCAAAGGCCAGCCCCCAATCAGCCCCAGCATTTT CASSLQRPAPNQPQHF
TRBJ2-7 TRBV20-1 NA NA TGCAGTGCTTTCCGAGCAGGGCAAACCTACGAGCAGTACTTC CSAFRAGQTYEQYF
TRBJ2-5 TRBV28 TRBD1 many TGTGCCAGCTATGGACAGGGCGGGGAGACCCAGTACTTC CASYGQGGETQYF
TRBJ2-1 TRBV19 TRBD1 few TGTGCCAGTAGTATAGCGACAGGGGGAGAATTCTACAATGAGCAGTTCTTC CASSIATGGEFYNEQFF
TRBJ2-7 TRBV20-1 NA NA TGCAGTGCTAGTGACTGGGACCCCTCCTACGAGCAGTACTTC CSASDWDPSYEQYF
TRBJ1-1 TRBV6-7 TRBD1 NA TGTGCCAGCTGTCCACGTCGTTGGGGACAGAGTGATTCGAACACTGAAGCTTTCTTT CASCPRRWGQSDSNTEAFF
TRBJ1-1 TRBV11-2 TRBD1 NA TGTGCCAGCAGTGACAGGGGGCCCACTGAAGCTTTCTTT CASSDRGPTEAFF
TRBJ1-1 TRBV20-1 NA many TGCAGTGCTAGTGGGGAGACCGACACTGAAGCTTTCTTT CSASGETDTEAFF
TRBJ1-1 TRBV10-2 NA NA TGCGCCAGCAGGGCCGGAAGGGTCACTGAAGCTTTCTTT CASRAGRVTEAFF
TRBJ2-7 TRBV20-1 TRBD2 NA TGCAGTGCCGACAGCGGGATGAGCTCCTACGAGCAGTACTTC CSADSGMSSYEQYF
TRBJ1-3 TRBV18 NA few TGTGCCAGCTCGCCGACCCTCGGCGGGGATTCTGGAAACACCATATATTTT CASSPTLGGDSGNTIYF